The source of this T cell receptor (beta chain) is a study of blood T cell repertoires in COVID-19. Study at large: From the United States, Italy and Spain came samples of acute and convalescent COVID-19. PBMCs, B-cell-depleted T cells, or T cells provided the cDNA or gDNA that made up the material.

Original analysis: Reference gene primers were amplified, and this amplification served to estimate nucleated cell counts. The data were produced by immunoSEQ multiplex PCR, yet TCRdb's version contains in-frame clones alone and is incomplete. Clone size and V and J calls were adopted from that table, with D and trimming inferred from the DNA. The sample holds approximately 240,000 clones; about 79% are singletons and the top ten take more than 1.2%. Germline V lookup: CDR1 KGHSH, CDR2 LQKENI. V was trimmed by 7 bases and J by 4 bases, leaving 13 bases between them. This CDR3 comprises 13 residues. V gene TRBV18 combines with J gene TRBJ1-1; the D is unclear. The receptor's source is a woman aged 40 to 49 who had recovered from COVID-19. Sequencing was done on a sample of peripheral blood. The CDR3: CASYTFGVTEAFF. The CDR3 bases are TGTGCCAGCTATACTTTTGGTGTCACTGAAGCTTTCTTT.